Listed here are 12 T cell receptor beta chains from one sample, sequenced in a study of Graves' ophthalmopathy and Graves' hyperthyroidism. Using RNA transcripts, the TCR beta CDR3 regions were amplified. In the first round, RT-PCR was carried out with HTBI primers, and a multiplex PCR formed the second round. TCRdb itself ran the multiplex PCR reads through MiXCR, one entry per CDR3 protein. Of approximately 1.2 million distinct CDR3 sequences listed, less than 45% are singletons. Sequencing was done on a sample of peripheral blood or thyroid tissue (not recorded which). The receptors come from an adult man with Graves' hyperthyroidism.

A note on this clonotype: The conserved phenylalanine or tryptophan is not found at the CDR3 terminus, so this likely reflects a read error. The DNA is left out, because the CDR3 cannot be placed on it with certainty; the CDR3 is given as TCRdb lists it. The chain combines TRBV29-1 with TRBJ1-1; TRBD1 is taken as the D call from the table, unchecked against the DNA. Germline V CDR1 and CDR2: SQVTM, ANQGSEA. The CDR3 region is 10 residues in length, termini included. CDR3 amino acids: CSVVPQGATY.

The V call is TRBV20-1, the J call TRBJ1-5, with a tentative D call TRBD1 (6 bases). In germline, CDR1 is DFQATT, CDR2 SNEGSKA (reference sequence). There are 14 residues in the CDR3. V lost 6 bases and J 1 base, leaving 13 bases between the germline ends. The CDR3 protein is CSALQGISNQPQHF. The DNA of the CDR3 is TGCAGTGCCTTACAGGGTATCAGCAATCAGCCCCAGCATTTT.

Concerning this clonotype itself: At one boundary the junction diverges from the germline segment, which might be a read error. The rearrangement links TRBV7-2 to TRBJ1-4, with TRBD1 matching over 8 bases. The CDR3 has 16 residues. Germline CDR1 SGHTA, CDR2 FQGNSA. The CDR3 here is CASSTRVVTGVERLFF. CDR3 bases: TGTGCCAGCAGCACTAGGGTGGTGACAGGGGTTGAAAGACTGTTTTTT.

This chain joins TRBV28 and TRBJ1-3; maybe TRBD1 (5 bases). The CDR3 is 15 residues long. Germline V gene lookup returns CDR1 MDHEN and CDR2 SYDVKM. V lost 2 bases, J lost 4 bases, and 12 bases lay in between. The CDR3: CASSLPSGNGNTIYF. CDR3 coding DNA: TGTGCCAGCAGTTTACCGTCAGGGAACGGAAACACCATATATTTT.

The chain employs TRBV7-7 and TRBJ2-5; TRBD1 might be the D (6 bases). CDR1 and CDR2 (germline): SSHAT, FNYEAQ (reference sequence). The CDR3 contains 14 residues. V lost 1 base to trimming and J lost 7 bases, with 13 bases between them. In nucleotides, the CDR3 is TGTGCCAGCAGCTTAGGTCAGGGGACGCGGACCCAGTACTTC. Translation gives CASSLGQGTRTQYF.

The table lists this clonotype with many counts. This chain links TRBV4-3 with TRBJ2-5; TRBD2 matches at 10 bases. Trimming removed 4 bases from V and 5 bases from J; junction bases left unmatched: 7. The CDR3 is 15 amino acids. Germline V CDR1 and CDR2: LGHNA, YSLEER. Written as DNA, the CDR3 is TGCGCCAGCAGCCCAAGCGGGAGGGGAGAGGAGACCCAGTACTTC. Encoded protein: CASSPSGRGEETQYF.

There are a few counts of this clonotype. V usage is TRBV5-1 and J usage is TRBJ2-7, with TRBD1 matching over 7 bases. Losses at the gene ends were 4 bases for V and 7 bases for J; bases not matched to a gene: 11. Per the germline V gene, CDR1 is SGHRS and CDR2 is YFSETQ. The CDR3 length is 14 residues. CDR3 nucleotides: TGCGCCAGCAGCCCGGGACAGTACGCGAGGGAGCAGTACTTC. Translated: CASSPGQYAREQYF.

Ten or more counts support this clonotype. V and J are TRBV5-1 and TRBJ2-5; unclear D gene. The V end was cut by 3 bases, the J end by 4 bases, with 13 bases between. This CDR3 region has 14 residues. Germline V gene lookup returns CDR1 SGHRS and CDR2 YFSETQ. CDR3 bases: TGCGCCAGCAGCTCCGCCACATCGGGAGAGACCCAGTACTTC. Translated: CASSSATSGETQYF. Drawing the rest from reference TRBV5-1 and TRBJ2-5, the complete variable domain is KAGVTQTPRYLIKTRGQQVTLSCSPISGHRSVSWYQQTPGQGLQFLFEYFSETQRNKGNFPGRFSGRQFSNSRSEMNVSTLELGDSALYLCASSSATSGETQYFGPGTRLLVL.

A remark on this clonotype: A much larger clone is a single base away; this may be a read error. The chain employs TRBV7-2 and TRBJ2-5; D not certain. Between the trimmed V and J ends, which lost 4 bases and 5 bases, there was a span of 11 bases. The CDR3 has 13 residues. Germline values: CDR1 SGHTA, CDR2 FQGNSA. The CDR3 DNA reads TGTGCCAGCAGCTCACATAAAACCGAGACCCAGTACTTC. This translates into CASSSHKTETQYF.

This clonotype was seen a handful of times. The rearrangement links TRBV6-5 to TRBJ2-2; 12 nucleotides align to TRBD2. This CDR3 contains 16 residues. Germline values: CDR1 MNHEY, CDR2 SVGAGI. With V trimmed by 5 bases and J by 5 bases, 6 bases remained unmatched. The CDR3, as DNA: TGTGCCAGCAGTGAGACTAGCGGGGGAGATACCGGGGAGCTGTTTTTT. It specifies CASSETSGGDTGELFF.

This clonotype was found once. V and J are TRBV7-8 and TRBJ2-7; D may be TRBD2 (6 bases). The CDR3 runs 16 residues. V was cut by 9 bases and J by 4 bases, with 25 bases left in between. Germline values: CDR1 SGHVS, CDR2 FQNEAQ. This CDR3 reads CASTEGPGREKYEQYF. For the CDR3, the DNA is TGTGCCAGTACCGAAGGCCCGGGACGGGAGAAATACGAGCAGTACTTC.

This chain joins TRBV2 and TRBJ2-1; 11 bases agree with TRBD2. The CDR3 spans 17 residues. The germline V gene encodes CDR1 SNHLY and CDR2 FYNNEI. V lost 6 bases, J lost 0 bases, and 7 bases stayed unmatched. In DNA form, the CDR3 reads TGTGCCAGCAGCGGGACTAGCGGAGGGAGCTCCTACAATGAGCAGTTCTTC. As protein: CASSGTSGGSSYNEQFF.